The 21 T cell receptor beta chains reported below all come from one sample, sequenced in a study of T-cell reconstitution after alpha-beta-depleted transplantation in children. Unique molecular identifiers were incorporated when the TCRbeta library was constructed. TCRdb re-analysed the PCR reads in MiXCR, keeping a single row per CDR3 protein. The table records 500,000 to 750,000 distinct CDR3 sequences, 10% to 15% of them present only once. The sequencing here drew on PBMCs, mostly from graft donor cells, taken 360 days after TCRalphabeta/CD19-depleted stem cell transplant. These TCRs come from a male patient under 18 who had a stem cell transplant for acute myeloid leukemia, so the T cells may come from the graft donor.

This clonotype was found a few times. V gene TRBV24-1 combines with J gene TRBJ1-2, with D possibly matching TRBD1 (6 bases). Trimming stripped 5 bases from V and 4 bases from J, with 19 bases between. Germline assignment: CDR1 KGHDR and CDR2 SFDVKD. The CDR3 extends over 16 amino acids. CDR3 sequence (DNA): TGTGCCACCAGTGGGGTCGACAGGAGCGAGGGCTATGGCTACACCTTC. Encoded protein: CATSGVDRSEGYGYTF.

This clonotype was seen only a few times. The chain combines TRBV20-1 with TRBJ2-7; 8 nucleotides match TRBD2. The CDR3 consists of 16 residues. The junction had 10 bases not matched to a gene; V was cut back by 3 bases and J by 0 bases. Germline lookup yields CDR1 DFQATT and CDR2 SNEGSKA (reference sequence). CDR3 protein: CSASYSSGRSSYEQYF. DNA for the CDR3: TGCAGTGCTAGCTACTCTAGCGGGCGAAGCTCCTACGAGCAGTACTTC.

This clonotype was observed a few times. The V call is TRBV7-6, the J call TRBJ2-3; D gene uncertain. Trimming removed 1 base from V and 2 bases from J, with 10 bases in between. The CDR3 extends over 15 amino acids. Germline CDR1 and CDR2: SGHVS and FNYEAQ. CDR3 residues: CASSLERSYTDTQYF. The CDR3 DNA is TGTGCCAGCAGCTTAGAACGAAGTTACACAGATACGCAGTATTTT.

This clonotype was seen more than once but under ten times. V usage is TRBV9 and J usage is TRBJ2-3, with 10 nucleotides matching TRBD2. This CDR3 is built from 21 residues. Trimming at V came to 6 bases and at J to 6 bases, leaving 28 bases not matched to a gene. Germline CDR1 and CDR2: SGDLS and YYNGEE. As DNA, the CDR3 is TGTGCCAGCACCAGAGGGGCCCGGGGGCTAGCGGGGGACCTAACAGTGGATACGCAGTATTTT. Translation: CASTRGARGLAGDLTVDTQYF.

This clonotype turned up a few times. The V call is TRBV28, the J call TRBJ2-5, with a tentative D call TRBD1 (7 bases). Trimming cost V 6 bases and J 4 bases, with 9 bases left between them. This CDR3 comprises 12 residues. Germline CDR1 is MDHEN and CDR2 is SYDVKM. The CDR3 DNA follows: TGTGCCAGCAGGCGGGACAGAGAGACCCAGTACTTC. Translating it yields CASRRDRETQYF.

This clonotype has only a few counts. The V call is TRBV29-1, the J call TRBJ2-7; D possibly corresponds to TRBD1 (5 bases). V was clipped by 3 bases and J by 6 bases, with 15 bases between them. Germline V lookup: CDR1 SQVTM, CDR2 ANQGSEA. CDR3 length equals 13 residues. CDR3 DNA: TGCAGCGTTGAGTACGACTGGGGCTCCGAGCAGTACTTC. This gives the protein CSVEYDWGSEQYF.

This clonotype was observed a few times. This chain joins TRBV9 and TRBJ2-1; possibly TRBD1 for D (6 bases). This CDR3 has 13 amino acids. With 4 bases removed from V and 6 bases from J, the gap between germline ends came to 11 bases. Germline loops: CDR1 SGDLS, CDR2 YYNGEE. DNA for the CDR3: TGTGCCAGCAGCCCCGTCAGGGGCAATGAGCAGTTCTTC. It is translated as CASSPVRGNEQFF.

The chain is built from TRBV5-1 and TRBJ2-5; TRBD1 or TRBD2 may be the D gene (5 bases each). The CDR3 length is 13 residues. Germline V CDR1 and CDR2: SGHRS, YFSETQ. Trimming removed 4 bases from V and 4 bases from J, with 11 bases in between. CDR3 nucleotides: TGCGCCAGCAGCCCGGGACCTATAGAGACCCAGTACTTC. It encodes CASSPGPIETQYF.

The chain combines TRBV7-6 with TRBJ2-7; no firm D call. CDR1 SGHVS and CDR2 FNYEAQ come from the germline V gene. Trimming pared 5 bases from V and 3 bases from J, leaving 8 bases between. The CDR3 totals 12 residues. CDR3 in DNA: TGTGCCAGCAGCCCTGCCCGCTACGAGCAGTACTTC. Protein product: CASSPARYEQYF.

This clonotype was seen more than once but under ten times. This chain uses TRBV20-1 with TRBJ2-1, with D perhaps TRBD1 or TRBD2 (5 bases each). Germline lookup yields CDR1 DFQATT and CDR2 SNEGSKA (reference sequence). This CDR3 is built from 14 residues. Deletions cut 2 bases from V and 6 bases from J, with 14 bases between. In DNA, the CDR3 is TGCAGTGCTAGACGGGACCCGTCCGGCAATGAGCAGTTCTTC. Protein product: CSARRDPSGNEQFF.

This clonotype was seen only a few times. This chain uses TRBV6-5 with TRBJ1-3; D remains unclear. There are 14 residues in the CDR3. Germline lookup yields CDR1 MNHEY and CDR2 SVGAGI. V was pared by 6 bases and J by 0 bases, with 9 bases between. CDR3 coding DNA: TGTGCCAGCAGCTCACAGTTCTCTGGAAACACCATATATTTT. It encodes CASSSQFSGNTIYF.

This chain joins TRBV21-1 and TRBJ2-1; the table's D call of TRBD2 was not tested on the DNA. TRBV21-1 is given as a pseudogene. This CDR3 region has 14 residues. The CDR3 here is CASSNRASGLEQFF. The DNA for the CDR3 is TGTGCCAGCAGCAATAGGGCTAGCGGCCTAGAGCAGTTCTTC.

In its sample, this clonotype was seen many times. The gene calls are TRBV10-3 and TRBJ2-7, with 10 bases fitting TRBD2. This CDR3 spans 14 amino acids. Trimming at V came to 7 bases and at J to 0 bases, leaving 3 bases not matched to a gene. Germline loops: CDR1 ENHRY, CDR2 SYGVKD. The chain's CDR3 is CAIKLAGVSYEQYF. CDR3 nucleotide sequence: TGTGCCATCAAGCTAGCGGGGGTCTCCTACGAGCAGTACTTC.

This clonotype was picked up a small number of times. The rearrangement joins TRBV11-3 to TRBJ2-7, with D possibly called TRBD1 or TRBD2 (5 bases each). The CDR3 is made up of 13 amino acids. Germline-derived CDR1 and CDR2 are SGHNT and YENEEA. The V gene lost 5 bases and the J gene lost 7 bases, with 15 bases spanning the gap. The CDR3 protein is CASSRGTPKEQYF. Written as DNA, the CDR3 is TGTGCCAGCAGCCGAGGGACCCCGAAAGAGCAGTACTTC.

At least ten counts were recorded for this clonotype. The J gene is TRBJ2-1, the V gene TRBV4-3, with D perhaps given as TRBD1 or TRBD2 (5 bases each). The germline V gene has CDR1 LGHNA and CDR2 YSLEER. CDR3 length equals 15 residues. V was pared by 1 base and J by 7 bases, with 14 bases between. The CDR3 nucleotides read TGCGCCAGCAGCCAAGGGCAAGGGTGGGGGAATGAGCAGTTCTTC. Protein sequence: CASSQGQGWGNEQFF.

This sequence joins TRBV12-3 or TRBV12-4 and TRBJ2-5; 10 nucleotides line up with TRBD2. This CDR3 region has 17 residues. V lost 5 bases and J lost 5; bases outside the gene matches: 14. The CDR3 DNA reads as TGTGCCAGCAGTACCAAAGGGACTAGCGCCTCGAGGGAGACCCAGTACTTC. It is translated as CASSTKGTSASRETQYF.

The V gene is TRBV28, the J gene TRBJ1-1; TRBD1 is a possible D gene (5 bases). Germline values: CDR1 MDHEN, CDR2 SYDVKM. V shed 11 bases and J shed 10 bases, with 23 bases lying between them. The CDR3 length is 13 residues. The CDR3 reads CASYGGGGMSAFF. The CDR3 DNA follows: TGTGCCTCCTACGGGGGGGGTGGTATGTCAGCTTTCTTT.

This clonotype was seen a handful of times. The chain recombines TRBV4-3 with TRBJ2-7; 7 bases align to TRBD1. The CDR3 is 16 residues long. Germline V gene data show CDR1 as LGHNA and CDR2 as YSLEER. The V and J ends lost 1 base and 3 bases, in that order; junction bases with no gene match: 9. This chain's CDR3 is CASSQGGTALVYEQYF. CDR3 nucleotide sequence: TGCGCCAGCAGCCAAGGGGGGACAGCCTTAGTCTACGAGCAGTACTTC.

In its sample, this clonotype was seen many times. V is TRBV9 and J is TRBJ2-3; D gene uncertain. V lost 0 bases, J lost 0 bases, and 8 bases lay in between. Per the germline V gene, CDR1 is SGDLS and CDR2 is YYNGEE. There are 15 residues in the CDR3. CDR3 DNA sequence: TGTGCCAGCAGCGTAGGCGGCCGTAGCACAGATACGCAGTATTTT. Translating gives CASSVGGRSTDTQYF.

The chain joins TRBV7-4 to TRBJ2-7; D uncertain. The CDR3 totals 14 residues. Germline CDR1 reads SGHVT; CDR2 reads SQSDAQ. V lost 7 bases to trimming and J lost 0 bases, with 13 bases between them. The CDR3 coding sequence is TGTGCCAGCACCTTGGGCCACAGCTCCTACGAGCAGTACTTC. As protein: CASTLGHSSYEQYF.

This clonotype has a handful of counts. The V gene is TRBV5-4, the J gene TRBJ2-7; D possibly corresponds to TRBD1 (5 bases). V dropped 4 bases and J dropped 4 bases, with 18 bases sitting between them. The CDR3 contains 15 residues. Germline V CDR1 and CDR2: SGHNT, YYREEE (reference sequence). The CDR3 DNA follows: TGTGCCAGCAGCAGGGGATGGGATTTCAGTTACGAGCAGTACTTC. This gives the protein CASSRGWDFSYEQYF.